This TCR beta chain was found in a study of T cells after yellow fever vaccination. Study overall: Libraries from low-cell-number fractions were prepared with the SMART-Seq v4 Ultra Low Input RNA kit.

Ten or more counts support this clonotype. What it binds is not known. 5'RACE template switching generated TCR cDNA, adding a universal primer site and UMIs. One entry per CDR3 protein results from TCRdb running MiXCR on the 5' RACE reads. Seen here are around 360,000 distinct CDR3 sequences, 9.5% to 13% observed once, and the top ten hold around 19%. The study's findings and limits: Post-booster samples contained most primary-vaccination clones (approximately 96% CD4, 70% to 90% CD8). A weaker but faster secondary response was observed, peaking on day 5 versus 15.

V lost 0 bases to trimming and J lost 3 bases, with 0 bases between them. The CDR3 totals 11 residues. CDR1 SGHRS and CDR2 YFSETQ come from the germline V gene. The TCR comes from a man younger than 35 who received the YFV17D yellow fever vaccine. The chain carries TRBV5-1 and TRBJ2-5; D gene unclear. Sample: PBMCs, taken on the day of the first yellow fever vaccination. The CDR3 DNA is TGCGCCAGCAGCTTGGAAGAGACCCAGTACTTC. This codes for CASSLEETQYF.